Given below is one TCR beta chain in context. As yet, its antigen is unknown. Clones were sequenced by immunoSEQ multiplex PCR, and TCRdb holds only the in-frame ones, with some missing. The sample lists approximately 170,000 clones; roughly 84% were seen once. The data are from a study of cytomegalovirus exposure and HLA in healthy donors. Study-wide results and caveats: The classifier was said to identify cytomegalovirus status with high specificity and sensitivity.

Germline CDR1 SQVTM, CDR2 ANQGSEA. This CDR3 is 14 amino acids long. V was shortened by 6 bases and J by 1 base, with 15 bases between the two germline ends. The sample comprised PBMCs. The clonotype originates from a man aged 25 to 40 in good health and CMV-seropositive. The rearrangement joins TRBV29-1 to TRBJ1-1; D is possibly TRBD1 (6 bases). The CDR3 sequence: CSVEGGTPNTEAFF. CDR3 coding DNA: TGCAGCGTGGAGGGGGGGACACCGAACACTGAAGCTTTCTTT.